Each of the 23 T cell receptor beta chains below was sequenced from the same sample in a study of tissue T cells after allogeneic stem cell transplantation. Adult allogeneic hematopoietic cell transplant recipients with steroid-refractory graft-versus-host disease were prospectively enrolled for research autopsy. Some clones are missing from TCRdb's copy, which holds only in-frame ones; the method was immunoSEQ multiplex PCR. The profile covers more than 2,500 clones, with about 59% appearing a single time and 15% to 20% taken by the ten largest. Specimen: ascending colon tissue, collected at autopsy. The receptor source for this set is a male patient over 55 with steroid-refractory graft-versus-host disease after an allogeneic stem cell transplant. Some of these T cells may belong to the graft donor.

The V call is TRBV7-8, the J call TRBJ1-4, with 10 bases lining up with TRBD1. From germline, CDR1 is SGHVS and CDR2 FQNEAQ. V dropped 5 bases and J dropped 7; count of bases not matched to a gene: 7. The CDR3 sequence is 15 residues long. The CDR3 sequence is CASSAGQGSSEKLFF. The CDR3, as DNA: TGTGCCAGCAGCGCGGGACAGGGGTCGAGTGAAAAACTGTTTTTT.

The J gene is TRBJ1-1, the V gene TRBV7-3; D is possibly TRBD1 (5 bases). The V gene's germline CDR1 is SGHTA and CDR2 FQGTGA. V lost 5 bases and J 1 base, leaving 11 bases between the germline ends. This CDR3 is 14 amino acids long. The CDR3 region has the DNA TGTGCCAGCAGCGCCAGGGAAGCGAACACTGAAGCTTTCTTT. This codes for CASSAREANTEAFF. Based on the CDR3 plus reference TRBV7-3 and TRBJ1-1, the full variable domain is GAGVSQTPSNKVTEKGKYVELRCDPISGHTALYWYRQSLGQGPEFLIYFQGTGAADDSGLPNDRFFAVRPEGSVSTLKIQRTERGDSAVYLCASSAREANTEAFFGQGTRLTVV.

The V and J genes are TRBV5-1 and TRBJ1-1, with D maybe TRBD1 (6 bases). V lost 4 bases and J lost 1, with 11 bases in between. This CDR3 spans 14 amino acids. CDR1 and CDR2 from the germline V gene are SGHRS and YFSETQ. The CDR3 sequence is CASSLGQQNTEAFF. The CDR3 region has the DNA TGCGCCAGCAGCCTTGGACAGCAGAACACTGAAGCTTTCTTT.

CDR3 sequence (DNA): TGTGCCAGCAGCGTAGGTAGTCGGGGAGGTAACACAGATACGCAGTATTTT. It specifies CASSVGSRGGNTDTQYF. V usage is TRBV9 and J usage is TRBJ2-3; possibly TRBD2 for D (6 bases). The V gene's germline CDR1 is SGDLS and CDR2 YYNGEE. The CDR3 runs to 17 residues. V lost 0 bases, J lost 2 bases, and 16 bases lay in between.

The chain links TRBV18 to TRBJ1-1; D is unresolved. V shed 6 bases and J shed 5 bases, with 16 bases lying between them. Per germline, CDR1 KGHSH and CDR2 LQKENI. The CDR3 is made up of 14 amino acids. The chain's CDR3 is CASSSRAPRTEAFF. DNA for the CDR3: TGTGCCAGCTCTAGTCGGGCCCCGAGGACTGAAGCTTTCTTT. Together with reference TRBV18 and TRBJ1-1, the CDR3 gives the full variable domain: NAGVMQNPRHLVRRRGQEARLRCSPMKGHSHVYWYRQLPEEGLKFMVYLQKENIIDESGMPKERFSAEFPKEGPSILRIQQVVRGDSAAYFCASSSRAPRTEAFFGQGTRLTVV.

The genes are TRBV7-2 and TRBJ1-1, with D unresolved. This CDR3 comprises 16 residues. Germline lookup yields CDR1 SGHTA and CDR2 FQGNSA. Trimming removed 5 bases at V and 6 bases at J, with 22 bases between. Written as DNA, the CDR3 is TGTGCCAGCAGCACGTACAATCGGATGGCTAACGCTGAAGCTTTCTTT. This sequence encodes CASSTYNRMANAEAFF.

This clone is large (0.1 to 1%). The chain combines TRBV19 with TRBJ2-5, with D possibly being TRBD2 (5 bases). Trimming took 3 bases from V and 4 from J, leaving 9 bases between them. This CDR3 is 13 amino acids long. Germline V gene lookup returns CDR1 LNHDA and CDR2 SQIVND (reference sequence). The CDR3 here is CASSMNRGETQYF. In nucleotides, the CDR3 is TGTGCCAGTAGTATGAATCGGGGAGAGACCCAGTACTTC.

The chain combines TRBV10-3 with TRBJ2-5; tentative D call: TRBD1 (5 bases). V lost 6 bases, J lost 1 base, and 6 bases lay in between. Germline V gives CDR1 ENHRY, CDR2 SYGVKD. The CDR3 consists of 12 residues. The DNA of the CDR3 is TGTGCCATCAGAGACAGCCAAGAGACCCAGTACTTC. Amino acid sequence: CAIRDSQETQYF.

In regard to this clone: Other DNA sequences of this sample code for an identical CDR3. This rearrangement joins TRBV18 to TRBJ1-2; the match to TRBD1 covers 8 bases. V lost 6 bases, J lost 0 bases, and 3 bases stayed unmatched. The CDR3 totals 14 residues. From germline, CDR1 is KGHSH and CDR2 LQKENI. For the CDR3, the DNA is TGTGCCAGCTCTCCGGACAGGGCTAACTATGGCTACACCTTC. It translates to CASSPDRANYGYTF.

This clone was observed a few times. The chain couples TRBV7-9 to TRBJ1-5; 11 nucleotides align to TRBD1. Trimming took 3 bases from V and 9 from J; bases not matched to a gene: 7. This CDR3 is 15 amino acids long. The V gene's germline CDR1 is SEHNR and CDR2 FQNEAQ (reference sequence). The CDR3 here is CASSLGTGGVAPQHF. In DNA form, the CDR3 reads TGTGCCAGCAGCTTGGGGACAGGGGGAGTAGCGCCCCAGCATTTT.

This CDR3 reads CASSHYRTEQFF. The CDR3 DNA reads as TGTGCCAGTAGTCACTACAGGACTGAGCAGTTCTTC. V usage is TRBV19 and J usage is TRBJ2-1; possible D gene TRBD1, 5 bases. Trimming removed 5 bases from V and 9 bases from J, with 11 bases in between. From germline, CDR1 is LNHDA and CDR2 SQIVND (reference sequence). The CDR3 is 12 amino acids.

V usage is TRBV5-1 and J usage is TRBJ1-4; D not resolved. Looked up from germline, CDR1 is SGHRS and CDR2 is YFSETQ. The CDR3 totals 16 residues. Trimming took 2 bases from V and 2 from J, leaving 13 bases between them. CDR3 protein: CASSLGPGQTNEKLFF. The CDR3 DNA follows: TGCGCCAGCAGCTTAGGTCCGGGCCAGACTAATGAAAAACTGTTTTTT.

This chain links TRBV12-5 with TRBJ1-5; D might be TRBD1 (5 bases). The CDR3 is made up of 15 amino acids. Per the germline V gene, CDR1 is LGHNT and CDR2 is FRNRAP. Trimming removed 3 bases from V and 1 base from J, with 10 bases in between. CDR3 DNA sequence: TGTGCTAGTGGTTTCGGGGGTGGGAGCAATCAGCCCCAGCATTTT. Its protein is CASGFGGGSNQPQHF. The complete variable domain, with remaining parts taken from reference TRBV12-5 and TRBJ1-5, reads DARVTQTPRHKVTEMGQEVTMRCQPILGHNTVFWYRQTMMQGLELLAYFRNRAPLDDSGMPKDRFSAEMPDATLATLKIQPSEPRDSAVYFCASGFGGGSNQPQHFGDGTRLSIL.

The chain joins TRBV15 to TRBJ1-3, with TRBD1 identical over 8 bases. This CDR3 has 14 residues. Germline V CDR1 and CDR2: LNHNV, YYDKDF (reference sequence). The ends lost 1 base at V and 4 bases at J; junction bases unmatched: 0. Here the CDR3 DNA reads TGTGCCACCAGCAGAGGGACAGGGGGAAACACCATATATTTT. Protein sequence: CATSRGTGGNTIYF. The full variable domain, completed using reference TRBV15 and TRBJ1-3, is DAMVIQNPRYQVTQFGKPVTLSCSQTLNHNVMYWYQQKSSQAPKLLFHYYDKDFNNEADTPDNFQSRRPNTSFCFLDIRSPGLGDTAMYLCATSRGTGGNTIYFGEGSWLTVV.

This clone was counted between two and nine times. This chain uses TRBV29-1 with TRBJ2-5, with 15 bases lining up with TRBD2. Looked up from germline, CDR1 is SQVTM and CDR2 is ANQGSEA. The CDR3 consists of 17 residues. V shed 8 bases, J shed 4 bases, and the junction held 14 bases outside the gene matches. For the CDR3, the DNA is TGCAGCTTCTACCTGGTTGGACTAGCGGGGGGGCTAGAGACCCAGTACTTC. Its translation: CSFYLVGLAGGLETQYF.

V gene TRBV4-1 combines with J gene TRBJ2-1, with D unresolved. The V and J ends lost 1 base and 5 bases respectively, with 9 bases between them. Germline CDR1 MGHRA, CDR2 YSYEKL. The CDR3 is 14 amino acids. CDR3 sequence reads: CASSQVSVHNEQFF. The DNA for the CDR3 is TGCGCCAGCAGCCAAGTATCCGTCCACAATGAGCAGTTCTTC.

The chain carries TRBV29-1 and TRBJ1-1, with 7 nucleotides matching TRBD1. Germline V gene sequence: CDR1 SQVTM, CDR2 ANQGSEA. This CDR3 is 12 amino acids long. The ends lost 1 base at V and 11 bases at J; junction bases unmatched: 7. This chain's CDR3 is CSVEGSGTVAFF. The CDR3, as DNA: TGCAGCGTTGAAGGGTCCGGGACAGTCGCTTTCTTT.

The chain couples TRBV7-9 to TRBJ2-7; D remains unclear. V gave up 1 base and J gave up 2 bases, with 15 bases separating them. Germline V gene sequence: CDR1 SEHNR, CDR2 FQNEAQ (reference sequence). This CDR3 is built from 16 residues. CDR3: CASSLEVSRRPYEQYF. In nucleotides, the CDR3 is TGTGCCAGCAGCTTAGAGGTGAGCAGGCGACCCTACGAGCAGTACTTC.

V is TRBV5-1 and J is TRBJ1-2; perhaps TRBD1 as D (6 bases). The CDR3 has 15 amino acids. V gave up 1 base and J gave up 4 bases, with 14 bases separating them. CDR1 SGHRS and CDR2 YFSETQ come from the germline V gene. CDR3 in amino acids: CASSLLAGEGYGYTF. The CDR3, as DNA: TGCGCCAGCAGCTTGTTGGCAGGGGAGGGCTATGGCTACACCTTC.

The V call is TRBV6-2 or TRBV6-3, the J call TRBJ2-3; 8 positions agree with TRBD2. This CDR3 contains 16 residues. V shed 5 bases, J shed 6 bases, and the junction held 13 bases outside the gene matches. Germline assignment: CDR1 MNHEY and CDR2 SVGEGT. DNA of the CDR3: TGTGCCAGCAGTACCGTCCTTGTCGGGGGGGCTGATACGCAGTATTTT. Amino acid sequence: CASSTVLVGGADTQYF.

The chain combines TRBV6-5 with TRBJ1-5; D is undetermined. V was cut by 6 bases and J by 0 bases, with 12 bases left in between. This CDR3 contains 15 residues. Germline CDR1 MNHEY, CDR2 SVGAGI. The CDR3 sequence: CASRRARDSNQPQHF. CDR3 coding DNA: TGTGCCAGCAGGCGGGCACGGGATAGCAATCAGCCCCAGCATTTT.

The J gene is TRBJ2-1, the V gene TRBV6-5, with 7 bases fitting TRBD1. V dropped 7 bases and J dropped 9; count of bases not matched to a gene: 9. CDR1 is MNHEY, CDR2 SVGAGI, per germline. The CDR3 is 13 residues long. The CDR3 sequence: CASKGRPGGEQFF. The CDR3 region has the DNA TGTGCCAGCAAAGGGCGGCCAGGGGGTGAGCAGTTCTTC.

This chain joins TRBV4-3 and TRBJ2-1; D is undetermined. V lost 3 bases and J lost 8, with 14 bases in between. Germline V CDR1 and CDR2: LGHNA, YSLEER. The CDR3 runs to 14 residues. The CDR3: CASSQEHTSHEQFF. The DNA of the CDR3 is TGCGCCAGCAGCCAGGAACATACAAGCCATGAGCAGTTCTTC.